These T cell receptor beta chains were read from a single sample in a study of CD8 T cells in ankylosing spondylitis. Each CDR3 protein gets one entry after TCRdb re-called the 5' RACE reads with MiXCR. This table has roughly 440,000 distinct CDR3 sequences, 17% appearing once. Sequencing was carried out using blood, either unsorted or a sorted T cell fraction (not recorded which). Receptor source: a male donor with ankylosing spondylitis. Each CDR3 is given with its conserved first and last residue. A D gene is named only where the DNA matches it firmly. Clone size is given for some rows only: seen once, a few or many times, or a class if the clone is expanded.

many,TRBV12-3/TRBV12-4,-,TRBJ1-1,CASSKTGNTEAFF,TGTGCCAGCAGCAAAACAGGGAACACTGAAGCTTTCTTT
-,TRBV4-3,TRBD1,TRBJ1-2,CASSRQTGTGGPTVYGYTF,TGCGCCAGCAGCCGGCAAACCGGGACAGGGGGCCCGACCGTCTATGGCTACACCTTC
many,TRBV10-3,TRBD2,TRBJ2-3,CAIRALTGTSDTDTQYF,TGTGCCATCAGGGCCTTGACCGGGACTAGCGACACAGATACGCAGTATTTT
-,TRBV14,TRBD2,TRBJ2-1,CASSHRAGVNANEQFF,TGTGCCAGCAGCCACCGAGCGGGAGTAAACGCCAATGAGCAGTTCTTC
few,TRBV20-1,-,TRBJ1-1,CSASRDTEAFF,TGCAGTGCTAGTAGGGACACCGAGGCTTTCTTT
-,TRBV12-3/TRBV12-4,-,TRBJ2-7,CASSLMGVGHYEQYF,TGTGCCAGCAGTTTAATGGGTGTGGGGCACTACGAGCAGTACTTC
few,TRBV20-1,-,TRBJ2-7,CSAKAESSYEQYF,TGCAGTGCTAAGGCGGAAAGCTCCTACGAGCAGTACTTC
few,TRBV20-1,-,TRBJ1-5,CSARTGTRHSNQPQHF,TGCAGTGCTAGAACAGGGACCCGTCATAGCAATCAGCCCCAGCATTTT
few,TRBV14,-,TRBJ2-5,CASSYLVGGEETQYF,TGTGCCAGCAGCTATCTTGTTGGGGGAGAGGAGACCCAGTACTTC
few,TRBV10-3,TRBD1,TRBJ1-1,CAIRTGTMNTEAFF,TGTGCCATCAGGACAGGGACCATGAACACTGAAGCTTTCTTT
few,TRBV6-5,-,TRBJ1-1,CASSRKNTEAFF,TGTGCCAGCAGCCGTAAGAACACTGAAGCTTTCTTT
-,TRBV5-1,-,TRBJ1-1,CASSFTGSHTEAFF,TGCGCCAGCAGCTTTACCGGGTCCCACACTGAAGCTTTCTTT
-,TRBV11-2,TRBD1,TRBJ2-7,CASSSTGVALIEQYF,TGTGCCAGCAGTTCGACAGGGGTAGCCCTGATCGAGCAGTACTTC
many,TRBV12-3/TRBV12-4,-,TRBJ2-1,CASAPRVSSYNEQFF,TGTGCCAGCGCCCCCCGGGTGTCTAGTTACAATGAGCAGTTCTTC
-,TRBV20-1,-,TRBJ1-6,CSGGNRNSPLHF,TGCAGTGGAGGAAACAGGAATTCACCCCTCCACTTT
-,TRBV9,-,TRBJ2-7,CASSVGLGIYEQYF,TGTGCCAGCAGCGTAGGGCTGGGGATCTACGAGCAGTACTTC
-,TRBV19,TRBD2,TRBJ2-5,CASRPSGSPKETQYF,TGTGCCAGTAGACCTAGCGGGAGTCCCAAAGAGACCCAGTACTTC
many,TRBV5-1,TRBD2,TRBJ2-7,CASSLTSGVREQYF,TGCGCCAGCAGCTTGACTAGCGGGGTCCGCGAGCAGTACTTC
few,TRBV4-3,TRBD1,TRBJ2-5,CASSQDETGRGETQYF,TGCGCCAGCAGCCAAGATGAGACAGGGAGAGGGGAGACCCAGTACTTC
-,TRBV6-5,TRBD1,TRBJ1-1,CASSYGQEPWEMNTEAFF,TGTGCCAGCAGTTACGGACAGGAACCTTGGGAAATGAACACTGAAGCTTTCTTT
many,TRBV12-3/TRBV12-4,-,TRBJ1-4,CASSFVIEKLFF,TGTGCCAGCAGTTTCGTTATTGAAAAACTGTTTTTT
-,TRBV11-3,-,TRBJ2-2,CASTRGRLNTGELFF,TGTGCCAGCACGAGGGGACGACTGAACACCGGGGAGCTGTTTTTT
few,TRBV7-6,TRBD1,TRBJ2-3,CASSSGTDNTDTQYF,TGTGCCAGCAGCTCCGGGACAGACAACACAGATACGCAGTATTTT
many,TRBV29-1,TRBD1,TRBJ1-4,CSVETLQGANEKLFF,TGCAGCGTTGAAACTCTACAGGGGGCTAATGAAAAACTGTTTTTT
few,TRBV20-1,-,TRBJ2-1,CSARSGRSSYNEQFF,TGCAGTGCTAGGAGCGGGCGCAGCTCCTACAATGAGCAGTTCTTC
few,TRBV6-1,-,TRBJ1-4,CASSEGGGEKLFF,TGTGCCAGCAGCGAAGGGGGGGGTGAAAAACTGTTTTTT
few,TRBV7-2,TRBD1,TRBJ1-5,CASSLGDRRNQPQHF,TGTGCCAGCAGCTTAGGGGACAGGCGCAATCAGCCCCAGCATTTT
few,TRBV6-1,TRBD1,TRBJ1-4,CASGTGGAGGEKLFF,TGTGCCAGCGGGACAGGGGGAGCTGGGGGTGAAAAACTGTTTTTT
-,TRBV30,-,TRBJ1-1,CAWSVSRGGTEAFF,TGTGCCTGGAGTGTCTCTAGGGGCGGGACTGAAGCTTTCTTT
-,TRBV4-1,TRBD1,TRBJ1-2,CASSQGQGASYGYTF,TGCGCCAGCAGCCAAGGACAGGGGGCGTCTTATGGCTACACCTTC
-,TRBV9,TRBD1,TRBJ2-2,CASSVAGGVGELFF,TGTGCCAGCAGCGTGGCAGGGGGTGTCGGGGAGCTGTTTTTT
few,TRBV28,-,TRBJ1-5,CASSLPRVGQPQHF,TGTGCCAGCAGCTTACCCAGGGTTGGGCAGCCCCAGCATTTT
few,TRBV7-2,-,TRBJ2-3,CASSSPAVNWGDTQYF,TGTGCCAGCAGCTCCCCGGCCGTGAACTGGGGAGATACGCAGTATTTT
many,TRBV11-2,-,TRBJ2-2,CASSLEGFTGELFF,TGTGCCAGCAGCTTAGAGGGTTTCACCGGGGAGCTGTTTTTT
few,TRBV2,TRBD1,TRBJ1-5,CASSTDRGRGGGSNQPQHF,TGTGCCAGCAGTACGGACAGGGGGCGCGGTGGGGGTAGCAATCAGCCCCAGCATTTT
few,TRBV7-6,TRBD2,TRBJ2-7,CASSPGLAVMGEQYF,TGTGCCAGCAGCCCGGGACTAGCTGTTATGGGGGAGCAGTACTTC
-,TRBV20-1,TRBD1,TRBJ2-7,CSARRPGTGDYEQYF,TGCAGTGCTAGACGTCCCGGGACAGGGGACTACGAGCAGTACTTC